Each of the 10 T cell receptor beta chains below was sequenced from the same sample in a study of blood T cells in healthy people across ages (dated by TCRdb to between 2015 and 2016). Libraries were built with 5' RACE. Sequenced on an Illumina HiSeq 2500. A second PCR of about 6 to 12 cycles was run with a J-beta primer mix and a sample-barcoded 5' primer. The public reads were reprocessed in TCRdb via fastp at Q25 and MiXCR, keeping in-frame beta chains. Each entry merges the rows of one CDR3 protein and shows their most common DNA and genes. The sample table shows about 1,400,000 distinct CDR3 sequences, and almost 60% are seen once. Over 6.5% of the sample is held by the ten biggest clonotypes. Material: blood. Receptor source: a man between 18 and 29 years old in good health.

Note on this clonotype: The conserved closing phenylalanine or tryptophan is absent in this CDR3, likely reflecting a read error. This chain links TRBV12-3 or TRBV12-4 with TRBJ2-3; no definite D call. The CDR3 runs to 12 residues. Trimming shortened V by 3 bases and J by 5 bases, and 6 bases separated the two germline ends. The chain's CDR3 is CASSFGGDTQYS. The CDR3 nucleotides are TGTGCCAGCAGTTTCGGTGGAGATACGCAGTATTCC.

The chain has TRBV3-1 and TRBJ2-3; unclear D gene. Germline CDR1 LGHDT, CDR2 YNNKEL (reference sequence). Trimming left V 0 bases short and J 6 bases short, with 10 bases between. The CDR3 has 14 amino acids. CDR3 bases: TGTGCCAGCAGCCAAGATCTTGTGGGGGATACGCAGTATTTT. Protein: CASSQDLVGDTQYF.

The genes are TRBV7-9 and TRBJ2-7; unclear D gene. CDR3 size: 14 residues. Germline values: CDR1 SEHNR, CDR2 FQNEAQ (reference sequence). V was cut by 6 bases and J by 0 bases, with 12 bases left in between. The CDR3 coding sequence is TGTGCCAGCAGTCGCTCGGTATCCTCCTACGAGCAGTACTTC. This translates into CASSRSVSSYEQYF. Full variable domain (outside the CDR3, taken from reference TRBV7-9 and TRBJ2-7): DTGVSQNPRHKITKRGQNVTFRCDPISEHNRLYWYRQTLGQGPEFLTYFQNEAQLEKSRLLSDRFSAERPKGSFSTLEIQRTEQGDSAMYLCASSRSVSSYEQYFGPGTRLTVT.

This clonotype was found a few times. The chain is built from TRBV7-9 and TRBJ2-7; D is ambiguous. This CDR3 spans 15 amino acids. Germline V CDR1 and CDR2: SEHNR, FQNEAQ (reference sequence). Between the trimmed V and J ends, which lost 0 bases and 7 bases, there was a span of 16 bases. CDR3 protein: CASSLAGSPYNEQYF. The CDR3 DNA is TGTGCCAGCAGCTTAGCGGGGTCCCCCTACAATGAGCAGTACTTC. Supplemented by reference TRBV7-9 and TRBJ2-7, the full variable domain reads DTGVSQNPRHKITKRGQNVTFRCDPISEHNRLYWYRQTLGQGPEFLTYFQNEAQLEKSRLLSDRFSAERPKGSFSTLEIQRTEQGDSAMYLCASSLAGSPYNEQYFGPGTRLTVT.

The CDR3 nucleotides read TGTGCCAGCAGCCGAGCCTTCGGGGCTGGCTACACCTTC. Translated: CASSRAFGAGYTF. The chain recombines TRBV4-2 with TRBJ1-2, with D tentatively TRBD1 (5 bases). Germline V CDR1 and CDR2: LGHNA, YNFKEQ. The CDR3 spans 13 residues. Between the trimmed V and J ends, which lost 4 bases and 7 bases, there was a span of 13 bases.

The chain links TRBV5-5 to TRBJ1-4; TRBD1 might be the D (5 bases). Germline values: CDR1 SGHKS, CDR2 YYEKEE (reference sequence). The CDR3 is 15 residues long. Trimming took off 1 base at V and 5 bases at J, with 12 bases between the two ends. The CDR3 DNA follows: TGTGCCAGCAGCTTGATGGGACGGCAGAATGAAAAACTGTTTTTT. It is translated as CASSLMGRQNEKLFF.

The chain employs TRBV7-9 and TRBJ2-7, with D possibly being TRBD2 (5 bases). There are 13 residues in the CDR3. CDR1 SEHNR and CDR2 FQNEAQ come from the germline V gene (reference sequence). The V end lost 0 bases, the J end lost 4 bases, and 7 bases lay between the germline ends. CDR3 sequence (DNA): TGTGCCAGCAGCTTAGCGACTAAATACGAGCAGTACTTC. Its translation is CASSLATKYEQYF.

The gene calls are TRBV7-2 and TRBJ1-2; 9 bases map to TRBD1. Losses at the gene ends were 5 bases for V and 4 bases for J; bases not matched to a gene: 11. CDR3 size: 16 residues. Per germline, CDR1 SGHTA and CDR2 FQGNSA. This CDR3 reads CASSRPGTGKVYGYTF. In DNA, the CDR3 is TGTGCCAGCAGCCGTCCCGGGACAGGGAAGGTCTATGGCTACACCTTC.

The gene calls are TRBV12-3 or TRBV12-4 and TRBJ2-7, with D perhaps TRBD1 or TRBD2 (5 bases each). V was trimmed by 1 base and J by 4 bases, leaving 14 bases between them. This CDR3 region has 15 residues. The CDR3 DNA sequence: TGTGCCAGCAGTTTAGTGAACCTTGGGGGATACGAGCAGTACTTC. Translated, it gives CASSLVNLGGYEQYF.

As regards this clonotype: Germline is not matched at one junction end, which may reflect a read error. The chain employs TRBV5-1 and TRBJ2-1; the match to TRBD1 covers 7 bases. The DNA matches TRBJ2-7 better at its end, which makes the J call doubtful. In germline, CDR1 is SGHRS, CDR2 YFSETQ. The CDR3 loop spans 14 amino acids. The DNA of the CDR3 is TGCGCCCGCAGCTTGGGGGACAGCACCTACGAGCAGTACTTC. This codes for CARSLGDSTYEQYF.